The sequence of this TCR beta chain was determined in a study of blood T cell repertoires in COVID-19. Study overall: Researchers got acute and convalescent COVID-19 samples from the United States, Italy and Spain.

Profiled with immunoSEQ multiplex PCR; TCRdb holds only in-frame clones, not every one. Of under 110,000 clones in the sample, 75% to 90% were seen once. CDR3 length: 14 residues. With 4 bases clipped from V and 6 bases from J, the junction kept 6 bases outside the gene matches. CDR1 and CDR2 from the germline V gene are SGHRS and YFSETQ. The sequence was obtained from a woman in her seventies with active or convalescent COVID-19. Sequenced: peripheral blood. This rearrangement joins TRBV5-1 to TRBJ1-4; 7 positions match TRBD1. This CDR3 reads CASSRDREDEKLFF. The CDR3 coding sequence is TGCGCCAGCAGCCGGGACAGAGAAGATGAAAAACTGTTTTTT.